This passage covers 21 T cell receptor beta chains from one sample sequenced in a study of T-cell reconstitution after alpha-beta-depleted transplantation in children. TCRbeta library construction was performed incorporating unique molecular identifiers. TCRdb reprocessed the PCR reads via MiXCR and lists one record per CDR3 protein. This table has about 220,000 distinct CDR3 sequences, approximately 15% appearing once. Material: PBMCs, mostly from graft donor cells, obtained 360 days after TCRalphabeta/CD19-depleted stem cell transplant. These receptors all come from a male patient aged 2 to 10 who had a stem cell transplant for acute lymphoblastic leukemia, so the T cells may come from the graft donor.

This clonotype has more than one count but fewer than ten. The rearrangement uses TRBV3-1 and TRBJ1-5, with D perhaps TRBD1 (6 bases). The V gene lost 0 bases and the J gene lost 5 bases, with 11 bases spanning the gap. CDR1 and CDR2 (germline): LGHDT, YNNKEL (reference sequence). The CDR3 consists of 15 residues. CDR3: CASSQDAGADQPQHF. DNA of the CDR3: TGTGCCAGCAGCCAAGATGCGGGGGCCGATCAGCCCCAGCATTTT.

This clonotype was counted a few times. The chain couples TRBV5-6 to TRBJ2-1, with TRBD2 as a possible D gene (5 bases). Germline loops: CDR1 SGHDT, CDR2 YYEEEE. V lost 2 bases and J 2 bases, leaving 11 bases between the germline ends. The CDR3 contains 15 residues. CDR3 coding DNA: TGTGCCAGCAGCTTTCTTGACTATACCTACAATGAGCAGTTCTTC. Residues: CASSFLDYTYNEQFF. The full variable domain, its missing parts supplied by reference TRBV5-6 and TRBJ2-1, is DAGVTQSPTHLIKTRGQQVTLRCSPKSGHDTVSWYQQALGQGPQFIFQYYEEEERQRGNFPDRFSGHQFPNYSSELNVNALLLGDSALYLCASSFLDYTYNEQFFGPGTRLTVL.

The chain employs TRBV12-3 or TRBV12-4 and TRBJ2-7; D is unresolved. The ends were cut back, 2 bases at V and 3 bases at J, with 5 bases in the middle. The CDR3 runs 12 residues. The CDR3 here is CASSLQVYEQYF. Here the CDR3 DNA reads TGTGCCAGCAGTTTACAGGTCTACGAGCAGTACTTC.

The CDR3 DNA reads TGTGCCAGCAGTTTAATACAGGGGGCGACTCAGCCCCAGCATTTT. Translation gives CASSLIQGATQPQHF. V is TRBV28 and J is TRBJ1-5; 9 bases agree with TRBD1. Germline trimming cut 2 bases from V and 6 bases from J; bases unmatched to any gene: 5. The CDR3 runs 15 residues. The germline V gene encodes CDR1 MDHEN and CDR2 SYDVKM.

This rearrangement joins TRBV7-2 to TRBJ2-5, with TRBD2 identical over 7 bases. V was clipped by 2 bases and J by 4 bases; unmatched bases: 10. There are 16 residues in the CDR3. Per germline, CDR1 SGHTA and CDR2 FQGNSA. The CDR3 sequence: CASSLNSGGGRETQYF. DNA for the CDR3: TGTGCCAGCAGCTTAAATTCGGGGGGTGGGCGAGAGACCCAGTACTTC.

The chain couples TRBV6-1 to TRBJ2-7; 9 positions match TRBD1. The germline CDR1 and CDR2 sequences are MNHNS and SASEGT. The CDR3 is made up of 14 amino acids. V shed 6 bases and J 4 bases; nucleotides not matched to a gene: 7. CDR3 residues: CASSPGDRAYEQYF. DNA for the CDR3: TGTGCCAGCAGCCCTGGGGACAGGGCGTACGAGCAGTACTTC.

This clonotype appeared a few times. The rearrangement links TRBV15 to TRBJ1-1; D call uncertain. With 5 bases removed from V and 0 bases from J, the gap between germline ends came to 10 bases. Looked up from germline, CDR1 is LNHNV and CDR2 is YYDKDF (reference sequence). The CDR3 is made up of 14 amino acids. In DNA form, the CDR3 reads TGTGCCACCAGCGGCGACCTAATGAACACTGAAGCTTTCTTT. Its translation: CATSGDLMNTEAFF.

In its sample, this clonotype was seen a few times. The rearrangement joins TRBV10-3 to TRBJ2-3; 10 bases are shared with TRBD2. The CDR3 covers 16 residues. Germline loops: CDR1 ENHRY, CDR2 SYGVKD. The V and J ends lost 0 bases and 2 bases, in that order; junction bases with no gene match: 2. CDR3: CAISESLAGDTDTQYF. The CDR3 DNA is TGTGCCATCAGTGAGTCGCTAGCGGGGGACACAGATACGCAGTATTTT.

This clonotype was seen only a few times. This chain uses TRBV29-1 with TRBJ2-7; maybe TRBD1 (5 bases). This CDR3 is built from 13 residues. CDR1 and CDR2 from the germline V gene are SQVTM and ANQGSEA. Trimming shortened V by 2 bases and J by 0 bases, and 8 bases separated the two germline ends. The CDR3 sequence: CSVERQGSYEQYF. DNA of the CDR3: TGCAGCGTTGAACGTCAGGGCTCCTACGAGCAGTACTTC.

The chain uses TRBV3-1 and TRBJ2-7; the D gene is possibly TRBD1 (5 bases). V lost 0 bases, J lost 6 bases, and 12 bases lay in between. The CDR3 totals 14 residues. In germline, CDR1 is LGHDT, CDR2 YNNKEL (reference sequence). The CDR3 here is CASSQDMAGREQYF. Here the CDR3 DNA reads TGTGCCAGCAGCCAAGATATGGCAGGGCGCGAGCAGTACTTC.

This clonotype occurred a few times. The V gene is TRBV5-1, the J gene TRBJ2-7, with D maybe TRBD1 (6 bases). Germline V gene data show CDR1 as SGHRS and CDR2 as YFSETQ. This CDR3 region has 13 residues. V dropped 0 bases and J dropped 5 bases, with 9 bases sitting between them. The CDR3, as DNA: TGCGCCAGCAGCTTGGGGACAGTGAACGAGCAGTACTTC. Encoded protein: CASSLGTVNEQYF.

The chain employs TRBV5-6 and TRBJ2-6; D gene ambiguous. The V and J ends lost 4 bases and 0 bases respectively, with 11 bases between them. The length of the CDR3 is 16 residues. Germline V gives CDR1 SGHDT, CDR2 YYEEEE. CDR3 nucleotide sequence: TGTGCCAGCAGCCGAAGATTAAACTCTGGGGCCAACGTCCTGACTTTC. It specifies CASSRRLNSGANVLTF.

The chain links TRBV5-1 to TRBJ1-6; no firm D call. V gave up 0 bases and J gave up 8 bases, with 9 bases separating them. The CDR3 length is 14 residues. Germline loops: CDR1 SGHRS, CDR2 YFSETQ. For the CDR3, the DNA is TGCGCCAGCAGCTTGGGGCAGGATCATTCACCCCTCCACTTT. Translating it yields CASSLGQDHSPLHF. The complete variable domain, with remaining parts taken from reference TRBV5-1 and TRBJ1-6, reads KAGVTQTPRYLIKTRGQQVTLSCSPISGHRSVSWYQQTPGQGLQFLFEYFSETQRNKGNFPGRFSGRQFSNSRSEMNVSTLELGDSALYLCASSLGQDHSPLHFGNGTRLTVT.

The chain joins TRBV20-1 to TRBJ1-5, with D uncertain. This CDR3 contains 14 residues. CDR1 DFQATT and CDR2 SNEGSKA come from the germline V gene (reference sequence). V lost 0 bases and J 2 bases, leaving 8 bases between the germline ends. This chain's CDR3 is CSARDRKGNQPQHF. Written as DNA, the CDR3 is TGCAGTGCTAGAGATCGGAAGGGCAATCAGCCCCAGCATTTT.

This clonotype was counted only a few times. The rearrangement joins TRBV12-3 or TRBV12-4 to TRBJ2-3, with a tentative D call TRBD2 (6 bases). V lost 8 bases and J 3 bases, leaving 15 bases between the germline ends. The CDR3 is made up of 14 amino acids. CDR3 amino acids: CASEIAAKTDTQYF. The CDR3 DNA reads TGTGCCAGCGAGATAGCGGCAAAAACAGATACGCAGTATTTT.

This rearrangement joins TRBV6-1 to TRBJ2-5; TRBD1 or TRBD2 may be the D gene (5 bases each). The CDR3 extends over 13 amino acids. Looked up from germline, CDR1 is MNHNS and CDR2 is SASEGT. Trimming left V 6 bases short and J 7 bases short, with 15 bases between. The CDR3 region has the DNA TGTGCCAGCAGGTCCGGGACGGGCGGGACCCAGTACTTC. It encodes CASRSGTGGTQYF.

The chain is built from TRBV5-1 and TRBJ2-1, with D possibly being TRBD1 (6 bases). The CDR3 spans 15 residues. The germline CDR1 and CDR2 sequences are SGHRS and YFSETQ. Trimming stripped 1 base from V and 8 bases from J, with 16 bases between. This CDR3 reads CASSLWQGSTYEQFF. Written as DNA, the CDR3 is TGCGCCAGCAGCTTGTGGCAGGGGAGTACGTATGAGCAGTTCTTC.

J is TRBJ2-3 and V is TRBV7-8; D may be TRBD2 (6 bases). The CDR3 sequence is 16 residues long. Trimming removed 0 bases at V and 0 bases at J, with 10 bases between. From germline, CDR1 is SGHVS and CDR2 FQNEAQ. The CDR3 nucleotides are TGTGCCAGCAGCTTAGCAGGGCGGGGAAGCACAGATACGCAGTATTTT. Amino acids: CASSLAGRGSTDTQYF.

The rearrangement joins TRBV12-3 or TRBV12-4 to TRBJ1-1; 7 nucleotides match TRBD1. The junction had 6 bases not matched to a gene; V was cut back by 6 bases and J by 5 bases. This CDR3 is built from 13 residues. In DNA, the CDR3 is TGTGCCAGCAGCAAGCGACAGGGAACTGAAGCTTTCTTT. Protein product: CASSKRQGTEAFF.

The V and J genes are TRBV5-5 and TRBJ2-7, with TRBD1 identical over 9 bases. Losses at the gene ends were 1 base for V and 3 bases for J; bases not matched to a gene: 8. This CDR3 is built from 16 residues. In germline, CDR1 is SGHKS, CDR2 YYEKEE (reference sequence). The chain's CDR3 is CASSLKAPGQGYEQYF. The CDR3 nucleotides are TGTGCCAGCAGCTTGAAGGCTCCGGGACAGGGCTACGAGCAGTACTTC.

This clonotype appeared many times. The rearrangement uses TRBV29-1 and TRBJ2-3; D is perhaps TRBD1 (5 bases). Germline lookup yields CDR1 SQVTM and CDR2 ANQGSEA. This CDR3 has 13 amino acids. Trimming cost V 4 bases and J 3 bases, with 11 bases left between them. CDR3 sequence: CSVGGRVTDTQYF. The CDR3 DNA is TGCAGCGTTGGGGGCAGGGTGACAGATACGCAGTATTTT.